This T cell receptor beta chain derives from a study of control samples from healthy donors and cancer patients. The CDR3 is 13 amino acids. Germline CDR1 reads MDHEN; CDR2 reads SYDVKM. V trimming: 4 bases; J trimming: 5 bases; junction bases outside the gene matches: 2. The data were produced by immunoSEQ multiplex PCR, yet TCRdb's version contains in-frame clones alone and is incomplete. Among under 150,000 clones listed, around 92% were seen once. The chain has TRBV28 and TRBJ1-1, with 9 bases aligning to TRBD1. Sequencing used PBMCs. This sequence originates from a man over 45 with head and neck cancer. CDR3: CASSSGQGTEAFF. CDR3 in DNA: TGTGCCAGCAGTTCCGGACAGGGGACTGAAGCTTTCTTT. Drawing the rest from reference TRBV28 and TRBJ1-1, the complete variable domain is DVKVTQSSRYLVKRTGEKVFLECVQDMDHENMFWYRQDPGLGLRLIYFSYDVKMKEKGDIPEGYSVSREKKERFSLILESASTNQTSMYLCASSSGQGTEAFFGQGTRLTVV.